Shown below are 21 T cell receptor beta chains from a single sample sequenced in a study of CXCR3-negative and CXCR3-positive naive CD8 T cells. It was by 5' RACE with UMI labels that the TRB cDNA libraries were prepared. No DNA is given; TCRdb re-called the 5' RACE reads and lists each CDR3 protein once. The sample table includes 130,000 to 150,000 distinct CDR3 sequences. Antigens for these TCRs are unknown. Study-level findings and limits: Naive cells that were CXCR3-positive had more hydrophobic TRB CDR3s (compared with CXCR3-negative naive cells).

Material: naive CXCR3+ CD8+ T cells from blood. As to subset: CD45RO-CCR7+CD27+CD95- naive CD8+ T cells expressing CXCR3 (TNR3+). These receptors all stem from a human donor in good health. Some clones in this sample may be carry-over from other donors' samples.

The chain joins TRBV6-2 or TRBV6-3 to TRBJ1-1. Per germline, CDR1 MNHEY and CDR2 SVGEGT. The CDR3 extends over 17 amino acids. The CDR3: CAGNPSVIGNMNTEAFF.

The genes are TRBV20-1 and TRBJ1-1; TCRdb designates TRBD1, a call that cannot be tested without DNA. Germline V gene data show CDR1 as DFQATT and CDR2 as SNEGSKA (reference sequence). The CDR3 consists of 12 residues. CDR3 residues: CSAGQFDTEAFF.

The chain uses TRBV12-3 or TRBV12-4 and TRBJ2-7. The CDR3 spans 15 residues. The CDR3 loop is CASSIQPPNHYEQYF.

The rearrangement uses TRBV29-1 and TRBJ1-1. Germline loops: CDR1 SQVTM, CDR2 ANQGSEA. CDR3 length equals 12 residues. CDR3 residues: CSTETSPAEAFF. The full variable domain, completed using reference TRBV29-1 and TRBJ1-1, is SAVISQKPSRDICQRGTSLTIQCQVDSQVTMMFWYRQQPGQSLTLIATANQGSEATYESGFVIDKFPISRPNLTFSTLTVSNMSPEDSSIYLCSTETSPAEAFFGQGTRLTVV.

CDR3 protein: CAWSMQATDTQYF. V usage is TRBV30 and J usage is TRBJ2-3. Germline V gives CDR1 GTSNPN, CDR2 SVGIG (reference sequence). The CDR3 has 13 amino acids.

The chain carries TRBV29-1 and TRBJ2-7; the TCRdb call, TRBD1, lacks DNA for checking. In germline, CDR1 is SQVTM, CDR2 ANQGSEA. This CDR3 is built from 12 residues. The CDR3 sequence is CSVAGQTFEQYF.

The rearrangement uses TRBV4-1 and TRBJ1-4. CDR1 and CDR2 (germline): MGHRA, YSYEKL. This CDR3 is 15 amino acids long. CDR3 sequence: CASSQGQATNEKLFF.

The rearrangement uses TRBV6-6 and TRBJ1-5; TCRdb reports TRBD1, a call that lacks DNA to check it against. The CDR3 sequence is 15 residues long. The germline V gene has CDR1 MNHNY and CDR2 SVGAGI (reference sequence). Here the CDR3 reads CASSSVDRGNQPQHF.

This chain links TRBV28 with TRBJ1-3. This CDR3 has 15 residues. The germline V gene has CDR1 MDHEN and CDR2 SYDVKM. The CDR3 is CASSPRQGPGNTIYF.

The CDR3 protein is CASSLDLAGAYNEQFF. The chain is built from TRBV12-3 or TRBV12-4 and TRBJ2-1; without DNA, the TCRdb call of TRBD2 cannot be checked. There are 16 residues in the CDR3.

The chain employs TRBV5-6 and TRBJ2-3; TCRdb outputs TRBD1, but without DNA this stays unchecked. Germline V lookup: CDR1 SGHDT, CDR2 YYEEEE. The CDR3 sequence is 14 residues long. The CDR3: CASSWTGVADTQYF.

The rearrangement uses TRBV20-1 and TRBJ2-6. There are 14 residues in the CDR3. CDR1 is DFQATT, CDR2 SNEGSKA, per germline (reference sequence). The CDR3 reads CSARTFSGANVLTF.

The gene calls are TRBV5-6 and TRBJ2-3; as DNA is missing, the TRBD2 call by TCRdb cannot be tested. Germline CDR1 reads SGHDT; CDR2 reads YYEEEE. CDR3 size: 17 residues. This CDR3 is CASSLGLAVPSTDTQYF.

The chain couples TRBV29-1 to TRBJ1-1. CDR1 is SQVTM and CDR2 is ANQGSEA in the germline V gene. This CDR3 has 13 amino acids. The CDR3 loop is CSVEERMNTEAFF. Variable domain in full (rest from reference TRBV29-1 and TRBJ1-1): SAVISQKPSRDICQRGTSLTIQCQVDSQVTMMFWYRQQPGQSLTLIATANQGSEATYESGFVIDKFPISRPNLTFSTLTVSNMSPEDSSIYLCSVEERMNTEAFFGQGTRLTVV.

This chain links TRBV24-1 with TRBJ2-3; TCRdb gives TRBD2 as the D gene, but with no DNA this cannot be confirmed. Germline assignment: CDR1 KGHDR and CDR2 SFDVKD. The CDR3 totals 13 residues. This chain's CDR3 is CATRGLGTDTQYF.

This chain joins TRBV4-1 and TRBJ2-7; the TCRdb call, TRBD1, lacks DNA for checking. CDR1 is MGHRA, CDR2 YSYEKL, per germline. CDR3 size: 16 residues. The CDR3 loop reads CASRQQGLSPDGEQYF.

The chain combines TRBV21-1 with TRBJ1-1; the D gene TCRdb calls, TRBD1, cannot be checked with no DNA. TRBV21-1 is a pseudogene locus. The CDR3 consists of 14 residues. The CDR3: CASSKSGQGIEAFF.

This CDR3 reads CASSELGELFF. The gene calls are TRBV12-3 or TRBV12-4 and TRBJ2-2. CDR3 length: 11 amino acids.

The V gene is TRBV10-1, the J gene TRBJ2-2. In germline, CDR1 is WNHNN, CDR2 SYGVQD (reference sequence). The CDR3 runs 15 residues. The CDR3 sequence: CASSSTWPNTGELFF.

The V call is TRBV29-1, the J call TRBJ2-7; the TRBD1 assignment by TCRdb is unverifiable without DNA. CDR1 is SQVTM, CDR2 ANQGSEA, per germline. The CDR3 has 13 residues. CDR3: CSVAGQGRYEQYF.

This sequence joins TRBV27 and TRBJ1-1; lacking DNA, the TRBD1 call made by TCRdb goes unchecked. This CDR3 contains 13 residues. The germline V gene has CDR1 MNHEY and CDR2 SMNVEV (reference sequence). Here the CDR3 reads CASSLGASTEAFF.